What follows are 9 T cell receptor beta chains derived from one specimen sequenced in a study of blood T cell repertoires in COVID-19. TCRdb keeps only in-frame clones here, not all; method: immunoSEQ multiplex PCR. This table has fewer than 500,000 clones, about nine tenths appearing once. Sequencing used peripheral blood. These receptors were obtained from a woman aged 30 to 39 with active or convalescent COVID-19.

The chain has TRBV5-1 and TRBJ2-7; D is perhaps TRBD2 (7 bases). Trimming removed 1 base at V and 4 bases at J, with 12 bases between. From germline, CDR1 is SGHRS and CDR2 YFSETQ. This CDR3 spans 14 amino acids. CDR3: CASSLNGGQYEQYF. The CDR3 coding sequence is TGCGCCAGCAGCTTGAACGGGGGGCAGTACGAGCAGTACTTC. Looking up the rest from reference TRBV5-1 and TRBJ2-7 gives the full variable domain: KAGVTQTPRYLIKTRGQQVTLSCSPISGHRSVSWYQQTPGQGLQFLFEYFSETQRNKGNFPGRFSGRQFSNSRSEMNVSTLELGDSALYLCASSLNGGQYEQYFGPGTRLTVT.

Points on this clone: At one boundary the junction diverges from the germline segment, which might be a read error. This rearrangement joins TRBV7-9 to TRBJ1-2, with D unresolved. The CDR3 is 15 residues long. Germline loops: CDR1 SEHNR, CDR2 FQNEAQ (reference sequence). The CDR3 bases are TGTGCCAGCAGCTTGGGTCGTCCCAACGACTACGGCTACACCTTC. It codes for CASSLGRPNDYGYTF.

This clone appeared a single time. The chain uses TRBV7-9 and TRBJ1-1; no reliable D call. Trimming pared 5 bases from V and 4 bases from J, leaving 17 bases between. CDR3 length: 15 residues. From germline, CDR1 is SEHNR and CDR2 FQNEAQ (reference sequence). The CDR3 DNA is TGTGCCAGCAGCAAAGGGAGGGAAATGGTCACTGAAGCTTTCTTT. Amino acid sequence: CASSKGREMVTEAFF.

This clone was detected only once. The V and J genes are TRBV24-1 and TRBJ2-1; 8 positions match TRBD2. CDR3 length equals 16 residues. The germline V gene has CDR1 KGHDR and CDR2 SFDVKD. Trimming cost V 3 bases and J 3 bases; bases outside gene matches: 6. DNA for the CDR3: TGTGCCACCAGTGATGCGCGGGGGGCAAACTACAATGAGCAGTTCTTC. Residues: CATSDARGANYNEQFF.

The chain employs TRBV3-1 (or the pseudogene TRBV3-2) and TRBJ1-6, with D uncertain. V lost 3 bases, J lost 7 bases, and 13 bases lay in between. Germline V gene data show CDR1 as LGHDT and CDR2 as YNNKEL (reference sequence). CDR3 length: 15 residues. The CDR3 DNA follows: TGTGCCAGCAGCCAGTTAGACGAGGGAAATTCACCCCTCCACTTT. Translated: CASSQLDEGNSPLHF.

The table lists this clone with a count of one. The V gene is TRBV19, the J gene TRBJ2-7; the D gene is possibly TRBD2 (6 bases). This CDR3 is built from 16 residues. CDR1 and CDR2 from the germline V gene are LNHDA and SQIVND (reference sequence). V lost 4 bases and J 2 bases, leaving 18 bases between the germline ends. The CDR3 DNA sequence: TGTGCCAGTAGTACATGGAGGGGCAGTCCGACCTACGAGCAGTACTTC. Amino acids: CASSTWRGSPTYEQYF.

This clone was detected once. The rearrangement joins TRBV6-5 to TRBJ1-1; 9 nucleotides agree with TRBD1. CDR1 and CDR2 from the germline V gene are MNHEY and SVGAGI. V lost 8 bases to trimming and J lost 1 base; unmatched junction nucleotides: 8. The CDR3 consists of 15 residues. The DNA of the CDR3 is TGTGCCAGCCGCTCGACAGGGGGACCGAACACTGAAGCTTTCTTT. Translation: CASRSTGGPNTEAFF.

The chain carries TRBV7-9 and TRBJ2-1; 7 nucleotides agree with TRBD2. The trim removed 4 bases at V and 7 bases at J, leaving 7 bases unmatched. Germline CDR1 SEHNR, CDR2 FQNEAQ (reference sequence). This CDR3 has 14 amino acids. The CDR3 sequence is CASSSPWGGNEQFF. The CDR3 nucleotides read TGTGCCAGCAGCTCGCCATGGGGGGGGAATGAGCAGTTCTTC.

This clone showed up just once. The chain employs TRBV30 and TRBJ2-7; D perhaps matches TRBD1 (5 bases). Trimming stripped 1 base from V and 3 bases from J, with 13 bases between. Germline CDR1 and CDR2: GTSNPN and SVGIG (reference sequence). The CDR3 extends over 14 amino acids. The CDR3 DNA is TGTGCCTGGAGTGGGGGCCTATGGGTCTACGAGCAGTACTTC. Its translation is CAWSGGLWVYEQYF.